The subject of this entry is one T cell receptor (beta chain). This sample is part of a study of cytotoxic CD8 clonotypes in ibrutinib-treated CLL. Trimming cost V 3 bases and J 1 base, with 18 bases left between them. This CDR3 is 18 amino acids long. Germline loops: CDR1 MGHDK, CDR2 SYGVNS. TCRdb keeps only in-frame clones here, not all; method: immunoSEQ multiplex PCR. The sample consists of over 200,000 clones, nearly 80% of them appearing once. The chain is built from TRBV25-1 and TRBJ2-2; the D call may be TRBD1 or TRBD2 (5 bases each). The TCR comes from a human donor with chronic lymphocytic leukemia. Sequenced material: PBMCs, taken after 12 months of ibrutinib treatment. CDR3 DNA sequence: TGTGCCAGCAGTGACCGGGACGGTTTAGTTATGAACACCGGGGAGCTGTTTTTT. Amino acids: CASSDRDGLVMNTGELFF.